This TCR beta chain was recovered during a study of blood T cells in healthy people across ages. Points from the study as a whole: In older individuals, TCR beta diversity per million T cells was lower, falling roughly linearly with age. There were more naive CD4+ cells and higher diversity in long-lived donors than in aged donors.

With V trimmed by 3 bases and J by 8 bases, 14 bases remained unmatched. The CDR3 spans 17 residues. Germline V lookup: CDR1 MGHDK, CDR2 SYGVNS. A sample-barcoded 5' primer and a J-beta primer mix were used in a second PCR of roughly 7 to 11 cycles. TCRdb used MiXCR to reprocess the 5' RACE reads, holding one entry per CDR3 protein. Here the sample spans 2 million or so distinct CDR3 sequences, approximately 50% being singletons. In regard to this clonotype: Its antigen remains unidentified.

Researchers isolated at least 7 million PBMCs per sample. Samples each had at least 6 micrograms of total RNA extracted. The rearrangement uses TRBV25-1 and TRBJ2-1; 9 bases agree with TRBD1. The sample taken for sequencing was blood. The source is a woman in her thirties or forties in good health. The CDR3 DNA sequence: TGTGCCAGCAGTGATTCACCGGGACAGGGACATTCTCATGAGCAGTTCTTC. It is translated as CASSDSPGQGHSHEQFF. Full variable domain (rest looked up from reference TRBV25-1 and TRBJ2-1): EADIYQTPRYLVIGTGKKITLECSQTMGHDKMYWYQQDPGMELHLIHYSYGVNSTEKGDLSSESTVSRIRTEHFPLTLESARPSHTSQYLCASSDSPGQGHSHEQFFGPGTRLTVL.